The next 10 T cell receptor beta chains were all read from a single sample in a study of blood T cell repertoires in COVID-19. Assay used: immunoSEQ multiplex PCR; TCRdb lists only in-frame clones, some missing. The table lists more than 150,000 clones, more than 75% of them singletons, with around 2.7% in the top ten. The sequenced sample was peripheral blood. The receptor source for this set is a man aged 35 to 55 with active or convalescent COVID-19.

This clone was found a few times. This chain connects TRBV3-1 (or the pseudogene TRBV3-2) to TRBJ1-2, with D possibly TRBD1 on 5 matching bases. This CDR3 contains 16 residues. Per the germline V gene, CDR1 is LGHDT and CDR2 is YNNKEL (reference sequence). V gave up 4 bases and J gave up 4 bases, with 19 bases separating them. The CDR3 coding sequence is TGTGCCAGCAGCCCTCAAAGCGAACAGGCACTCTATGGCTACACCTTC. Protein product: CASSPQSEQALYGYTF.

V usage is TRBV6-1 and J usage is TRBJ1-2; TRBD1 might be the D (5 bases). Per germline, CDR1 MNHNS and CDR2 SASEGT. The CDR3 has 11 residues. V dropped 2 bases and J dropped 7 bases, with 5 bases sitting between them. The CDR3 sequence is CASSEQGGYTF. The CDR3 DNA is TGTGCCAGCAGTGAACAGGGTGGCTACACCTTC.

J is TRBJ2-7 and V is TRBV19, with TRBD2 identical over 8 bases. Germline V gene data show CDR1 as LNHDA and CDR2 as SQIVND (reference sequence). Unmatched junction bases numbered 7, after V lost 5 bases and J lost 7 bases. The CDR3 consists of 13 residues. The CDR3 loop reads CASSDSGEREQYF. CDR3 nucleotide sequence: TGTGCCAGTAGTGATAGCGGGGAGCGGGAGCAGTACTTC.

This sequence joins TRBV10-3 and TRBJ2-2; possible D gene TRBD2, 6 bases. Trimming cost V 6 bases and J 4 bases, with 12 bases left between them. The length of the CDR3 is 14 residues. Germline V gene data show CDR1 as ENHRY and CDR2 as SYGVKD. The CDR3 loop reads CAISPREVTGELFF. The CDR3 DNA sequence: TGTGCCATCAGCCCCAGGGAGGTCACCGGGGAGCTGTTTTTT.

The V and J genes are TRBV6-5 and TRBJ1-2; D uncertain. In germline, CDR1 is MNHEY, CDR2 SVGAGI. The CDR3 consists of 14 residues. Trimming removed 9 bases at V and 1 base at J, with 15 bases between. The CDR3 bases are TGTGCCAGTAAGGCAAACAGCCTTAACTATGGCTACACCTTC. It codes for CASKANSLNYGYTF.

The chain links TRBV11-2 to TRBJ2-2; no clear D gene. Germline V CDR1 and CDR2: SGHAT, FQNNGV. This CDR3 contains 14 residues. V lost 0 bases, J lost 8 bases, and 10 bases lay in between. The CDR3: CASSLESPRGELFF. DNA of the CDR3: TGTGCCAGCAGCTTAGAGTCACCCAGGGGGGAGCTGTTTTTT.

V is TRBV19 and J is TRBJ1-5; D call uncertain. The CDR3 loop spans 14 amino acids. Germline CDR1 is LNHDA and CDR2 is SQIVND (reference sequence). V was trimmed by 5 bases and J by 7 bases, leaving 15 bases between them. CDR3 amino acids: CASSGLGVNQPQHF. CDR3 DNA: TGTGCCAGTAGTGGTCTCGGGGTCAACCAGCCCCAGCATTTT.

V is TRBV5-1 and J is TRBJ1-2; 9 nucleotides match TRBD1. Germline CDR1 is SGHRS and CDR2 is YFSETQ. After removal of 0 bases from V and 1 base from J, the junction contained 7 bases not matched to a gene. The length of the CDR3 is 17 residues. CDR3 protein: CASSLDRGRIRNYGYTF. DNA of the CDR3: TGCGCCAGCAGCTTGGACAGGGGGCGAATACGTAACTATGGCTACACCTTC.

The gene calls are TRBV5-4 and TRBJ1-6; no firm D call. Germline CDR1 reads SGHNT; CDR2 reads YYREEE (reference sequence). V was shortened by 0 bases and J by 6 bases, with 7 bases between the two germline ends. CDR3 length equals 14 residues. In DNA, the CDR3 is TGTGCCAGCAGCTTGGGAGGGTTTAATTCACCCCTCCACTTT. This gives the protein CASSLGGFNSPLHF.

The chain uses TRBV7-8 and TRBJ2-1; 11 bases are a match to TRBD2. This CDR3 is 17 amino acids long. The germline gives CDR1 SGHVS, CDR2 FQNEAQ. V gave up 2 bases and J gave up 7 bases; unmatched junction bases: 10. CDR3 residues: CASSLLEASGGRNEQFF. As DNA, the CDR3 is TGTGCCAGCAGCTTACTCGAGGCTAGCGGGGGGCGTAATGAGCAGTTCTTC.